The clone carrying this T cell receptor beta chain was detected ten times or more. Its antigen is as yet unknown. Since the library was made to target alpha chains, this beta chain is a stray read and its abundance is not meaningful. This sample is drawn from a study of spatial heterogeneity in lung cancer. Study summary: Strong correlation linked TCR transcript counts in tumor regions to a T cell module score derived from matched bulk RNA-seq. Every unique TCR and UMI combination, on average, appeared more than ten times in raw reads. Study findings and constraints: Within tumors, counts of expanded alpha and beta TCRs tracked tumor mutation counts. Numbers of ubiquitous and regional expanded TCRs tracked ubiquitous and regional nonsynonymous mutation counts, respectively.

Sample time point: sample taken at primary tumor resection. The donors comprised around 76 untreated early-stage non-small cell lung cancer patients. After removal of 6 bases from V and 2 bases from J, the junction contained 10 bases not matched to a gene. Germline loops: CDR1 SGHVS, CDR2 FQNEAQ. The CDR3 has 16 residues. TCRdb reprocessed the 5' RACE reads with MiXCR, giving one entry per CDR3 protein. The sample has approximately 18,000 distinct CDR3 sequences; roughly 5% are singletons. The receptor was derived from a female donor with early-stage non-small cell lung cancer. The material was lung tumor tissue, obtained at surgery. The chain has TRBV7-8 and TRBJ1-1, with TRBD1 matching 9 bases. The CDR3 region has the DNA TGTGCCAGCAGGGATCCATACAGGGGGCCTAACACTGAAGCTTTCTTT. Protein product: CASRDPYRGPNTEAFF. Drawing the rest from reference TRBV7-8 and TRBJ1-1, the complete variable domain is GAGVSQSPRYKVAKRGQDVALRCDPISGHVSLFWYQQALGQGPEFLTYFQNEAQLDKSGLPSDRFFAERPEGSVSTLKIQRTQQEDSAVYLCASRDPYRGPNTEAFFGQGTRLTVV.